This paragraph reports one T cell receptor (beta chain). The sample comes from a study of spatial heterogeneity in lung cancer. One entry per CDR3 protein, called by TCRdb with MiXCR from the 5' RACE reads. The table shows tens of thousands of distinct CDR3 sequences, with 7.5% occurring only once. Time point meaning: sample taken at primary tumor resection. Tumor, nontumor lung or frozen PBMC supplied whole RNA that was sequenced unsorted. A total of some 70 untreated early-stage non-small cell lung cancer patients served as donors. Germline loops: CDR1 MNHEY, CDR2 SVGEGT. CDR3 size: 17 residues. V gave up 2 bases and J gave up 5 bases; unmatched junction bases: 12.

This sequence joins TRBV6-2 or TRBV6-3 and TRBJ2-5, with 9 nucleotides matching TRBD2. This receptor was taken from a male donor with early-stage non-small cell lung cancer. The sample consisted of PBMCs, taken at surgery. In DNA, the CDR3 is TGTGCCAGCAGTTACCCTTGGGTAGCGGGGGCCCAGGAGACCCAGTACTTC. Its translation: CASSYPWVAGAQETQYF.